This TCR beta chain was sequenced for a study of shared clonotypes between healthy human individuals. Regarding this clone: Its antigen remains unidentified.

Regarding the study as a whole: The study found 4.5% to 6% of naive CD4 clonotypes shared across a few donors.

Assay: immunoSEQ multiplex PCR; the TCRdb copy retains only in-frame clones and omits some. The sample records some 2 million clones, roughly 95% being singletons. There are 14 residues in the CDR3. The V end was cut by 9 bases, the J end by 5 bases, with 20 bases between. Germline-derived CDR1 and CDR2 are LNHDA and SQIVND (reference sequence). This sequence originates from a man in his late teens or twenties in good health. The chain carries TRBV19 and TRBJ2-7; tentatively, D is TRBD1 (5 bases). Sequencing input: naive CD4+ T cells sorted from blood. Subset reported: CD45RA+ positively selected. CDR3 bases: TGTGCCAGCAGCTTAACGAAAGGGGTGGACGAGCAGTACTTC. Residues: CASSLTKGVDEQYF. The full variable domain, with the rest looked up from reference TRBV19 and TRBJ2-7, is DGGITQSPKYLFRKEGQNVTLSCEQNLNHDAMYWYRQDPGQGLRLIYYSQIVNDFQKGDIAEGYSVSREKKESFPLTVTSAQKNPTAFYLCASSLTKGVDEQYFGPGTRLTVT.